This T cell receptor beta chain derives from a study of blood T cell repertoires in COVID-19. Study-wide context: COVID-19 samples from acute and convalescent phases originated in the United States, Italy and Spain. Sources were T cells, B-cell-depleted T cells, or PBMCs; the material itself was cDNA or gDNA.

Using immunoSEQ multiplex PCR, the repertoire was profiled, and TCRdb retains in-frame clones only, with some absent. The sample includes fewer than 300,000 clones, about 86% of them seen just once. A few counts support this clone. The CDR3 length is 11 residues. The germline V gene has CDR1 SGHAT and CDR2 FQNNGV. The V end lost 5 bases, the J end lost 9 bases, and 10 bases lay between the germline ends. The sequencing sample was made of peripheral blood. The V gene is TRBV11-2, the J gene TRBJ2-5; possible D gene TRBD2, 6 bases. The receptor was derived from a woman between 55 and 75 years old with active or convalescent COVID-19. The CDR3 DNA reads TGTGCCAGCAGCCCCGGGACTCCCCAGTACTTC. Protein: CASSPGTPQYF.